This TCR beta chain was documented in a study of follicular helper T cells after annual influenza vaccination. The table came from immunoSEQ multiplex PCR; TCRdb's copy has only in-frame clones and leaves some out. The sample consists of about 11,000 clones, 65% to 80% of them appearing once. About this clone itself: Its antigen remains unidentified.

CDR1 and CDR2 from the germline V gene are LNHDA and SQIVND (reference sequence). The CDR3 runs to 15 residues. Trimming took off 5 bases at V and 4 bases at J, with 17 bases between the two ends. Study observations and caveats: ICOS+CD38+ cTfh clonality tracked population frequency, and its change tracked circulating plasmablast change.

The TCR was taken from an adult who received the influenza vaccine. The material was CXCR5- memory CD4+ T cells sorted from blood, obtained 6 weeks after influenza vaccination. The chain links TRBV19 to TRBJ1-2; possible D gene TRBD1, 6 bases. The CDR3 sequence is CASSESRGGGYGYTF. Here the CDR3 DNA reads TGTGCCAGTAGTGAGTCCAGAGGAGGGGGCTATGGCTACACCTTC. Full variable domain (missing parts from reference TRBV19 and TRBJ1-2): DGGITQSPKYLFRKEGQNVTLSCEQNLNHDAMYWYRQDPGQGLRLIYYSQIVNDFQKGDIAEGYSVSREKKESFPLTVTSAQKNPTAFYLCASSESRGGGYGYTFGSGTRLTVV.